This T cell receptor beta chain originates from a study of T cells in Graves' hyperthyroidism and ophthalmopathy. General observations from the study: Progression to ophthalmopathy was predicted a median of about 6.6 months early.

Graves' hyperthyroidism is called stable when ophthalmopathy does not progress within 18 months. Uncontrolled infection, other autoimmune disease, pregnancy or lactation led to exclusion. The investigators amplified TCR beta CDR3 regions from RNA transcripts. The TCR CDR3 was amplified in a first-round RT-PCR using the HTBI primer set. TCRdb itself ran the multiplex PCR reads through MiXCR, one entry per CDR3 protein. The sample carries 95,000 to 100,000 distinct CDR3 sequences, roughly 49% recorded once. This clonotype came up many times. The antigen is not known. Trimming left V 4 bases short and J 3 bases short, with 14 bases between. The CDR3 contains 15 residues. CDR1 is SGHRS, CDR2 YFSETQ, per germline.

Sequencing was performed on blood. The receptor comes from a middle-aged woman with Graves' hyperthyroidism. The chain links TRBV5-1 to TRBJ1-5; D remains ambiguous. The CDR3 loop is CASSPSGGYNQPQHF. For the CDR3, the DNA is TGCGCCAGCAGCCCCTCGGGCGGATACAATCAGCCCCAGCATTTT.